The entry that follows covers one TCR beta chain sequence. The entry originates in a study of OX40 agonist ivuxolimab in advanced cancers. Across the study: An anti-OX40 (CD134) antibody with agonistic activity, ivuxolimab, was administered to patients. Ivuxolimab doses were 0.01, 0.1, 0.3, 1.5, 3 or 10 mg/kg every 2 weeks. Two patients with cutaneous melanoma and one with hepatocellular carcinoma, three in total, showed partial responses.

Baseline was the first blood sampling point, followed by cycle 4 day 1 and cycle 7 day 1. TCRdb's copy holds only in-frame clones and misses some; the assay was immunoSEQ multiplex PCR. The table has about 78,000 clones, 70% to 85% seen once; the top ten hold 0.4% to 0.5%. The CDR3 covers 17 residues. Trimming stripped 0 bases from V and 3 bases from J, with 17 bases between. The material sequenced was CD4+ or CD8+ T cells sorted from blood, taken in a trial of the OX40 agonist ivuxolimab. The sequence derives from an adult with an advanced solid tumor such as melanoma, head and neck, liver or kidney cancer. The J gene is TRBJ1-1, the V gene TRBV23-1; perhaps TRBD1 as D (5 bases). TRBV23-1 is an ORF, and what it does is uncertain. The CDR3 loop reads CASSQSGQPPGDTEAFF. The CDR3 DNA reads as TGCGCCAGCAGTCAATCCGGTCAGCCCCCGGGGGACACTGAAGCTTTCTTT.